This T cell receptor beta chain was profiled in a study of PD-L1 blockade in urothelial cancer. Study-wide background: Males with bladder-origin urothelial cancer made up twenty-five of 29 patients.

There are 17 residues in the CDR3. Per germline, CDR1 LGHNA and CDR2 YNFKEQ. Trimming took 0 bases from V and 4 from J, leaving 18 bases between them. The repertoire was sequenced with immunoSEQ multiplex PCR; TCRdb's copy has only in-frame clones and lacks some. The sample yields 100,000 or so clones, 90% to 95% seen once. This specimen consisted of PBMCs, obtained around atezolizumab (anti-PD-L1) treatment. This chain uses TRBV4-2 with TRBJ1-1, with D tentatively TRBD1 (6 bases). The sequence was obtained from a woman of 80 years or more with urothelial cancer. This CDR3 reads CASSQELGVRGSTEAFF. Written as DNA, the CDR3 is TGTGCCAGCAGCCAAGAACTAGGGGTGAGGGGGAGCACTGAAGCTTTCTTT.